This TCR beta chain was identified during a study of monozygotic twins with cystic fibrosis. The CDR3 is made up of 15 amino acids. A note on this clone: The antigen is not known.

Study outcomes and limitations: No link emerged between shared CDR3 counts and age, concordance or severity. J usage was most co-twin-similar in 8 of 16 pairs, V in 13. Low clonality (median around 0.0095) suggested a mostly naive repertoire.

Repertoires were generated with immunoSEQ multiplex PCR, while TCRdb's copy carries only in-frame clones and drops some. Of fewer than 30,000 clones listed, 70% to 90% are singletons. Sequenced material: blood. This rearrangement joins TRBV21-1 to TRBJ2-7; the D call of TRBD1 is as the table states it, not checked on the DNA. TRBV21-1 is designated a pseudogene. The receptor comes from a girl between 2 and 10 years old with cystic fibrosis. The CDR3 coding sequence is TGTGCCAGCAGCAAAAGCCCGGGACAGACCTACGAGCAGTACTTC. It is translated as CASSKSPGQTYEQYF.